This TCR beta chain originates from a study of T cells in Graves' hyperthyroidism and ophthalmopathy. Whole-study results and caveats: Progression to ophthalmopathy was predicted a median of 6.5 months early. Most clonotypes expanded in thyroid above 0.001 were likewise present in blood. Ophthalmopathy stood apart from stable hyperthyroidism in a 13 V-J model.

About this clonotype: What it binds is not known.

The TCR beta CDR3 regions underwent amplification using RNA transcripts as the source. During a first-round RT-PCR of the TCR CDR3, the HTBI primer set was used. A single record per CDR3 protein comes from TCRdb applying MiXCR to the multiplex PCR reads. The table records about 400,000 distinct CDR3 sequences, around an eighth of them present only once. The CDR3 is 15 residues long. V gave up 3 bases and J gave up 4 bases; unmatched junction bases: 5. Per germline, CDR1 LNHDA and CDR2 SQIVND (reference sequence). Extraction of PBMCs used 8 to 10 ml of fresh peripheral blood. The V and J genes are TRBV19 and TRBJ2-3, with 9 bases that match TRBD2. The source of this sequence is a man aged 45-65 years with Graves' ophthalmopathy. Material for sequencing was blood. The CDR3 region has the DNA TGTGCCAGTAGTATCTCAGCGGGAGGAGCAGATACGCAGTATTTT. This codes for CASSISAGGADTQYF.